This TCR beta chain came from a study of control samples from healthy donors and cancer patients. This CDR3 comprises 16 residues. CDR1 and CDR2 (germline): SGHTS, YDEGEE. J lost 5 bases, V lost 3 bases, and 10 bases had no gene match. This table comes from immunoSEQ multiplex PCR, and its TCRdb copy is limited to in-frame clones, with some not included. The sample consists of 40,000 or so clones, 80% to 95% of them appearing once. The sequencing sample was made of PBMCs. This sequence joins TRBV5-8 and TRBJ1-1; 10 nucleotides match TRBD1. This TCR was recovered from a woman aged 40-49 years with head and neck cancer. The CDR3 protein is CASSSYADRGQTEAFF. CDR3 DNA sequence: TGTGCCAGCAGCTCCTACGCTGACAGGGGGCAAACTGAAGCTTTCTTT.